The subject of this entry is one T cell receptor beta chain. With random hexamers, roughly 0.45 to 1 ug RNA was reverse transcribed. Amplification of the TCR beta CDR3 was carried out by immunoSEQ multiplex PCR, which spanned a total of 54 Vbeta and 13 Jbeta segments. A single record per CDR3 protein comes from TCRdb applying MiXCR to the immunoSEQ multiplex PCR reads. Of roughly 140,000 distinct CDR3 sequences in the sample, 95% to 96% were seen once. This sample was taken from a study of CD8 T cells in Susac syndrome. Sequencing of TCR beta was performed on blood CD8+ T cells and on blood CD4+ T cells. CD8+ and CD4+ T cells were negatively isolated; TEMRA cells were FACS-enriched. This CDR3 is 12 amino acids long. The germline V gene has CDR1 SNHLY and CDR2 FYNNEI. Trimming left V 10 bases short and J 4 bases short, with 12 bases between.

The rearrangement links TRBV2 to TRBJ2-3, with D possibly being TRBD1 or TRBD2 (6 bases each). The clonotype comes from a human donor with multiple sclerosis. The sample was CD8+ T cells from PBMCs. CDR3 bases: TGTGCCATCCCCCGGGGGCCAGATACGCAGTATTTT. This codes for CAIPRGPDTQYF. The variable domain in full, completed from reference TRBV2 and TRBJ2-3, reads EPEVTQTPSHQVTQMGQEVILRCVPISNHLYFYWYRQILGQKVEFLVSFYNNEISEKSEIFDDQFSVERPDGSNFTLKIRSTKLEDSAMYFCAIPRGPDTQYFGPGTRLTVL.